This T cell receptor beta chain was identified in a study of shared clonotypes between healthy human individuals. The data were produced by immunoSEQ multiplex PCR, yet TCRdb's version contains in-frame clones alone and is incomplete. Among around 2,000,000 clones, about 95% were seen once, and the ten largest hold roughly 1%. The germline V and J ends were trimmed by 2 bases and 0 bases, with 8 bases remaining between them. The germline V gene encodes CDR1 LNHDA and CDR2 SQIVND (reference sequence). The CDR3 length is 16 residues. The naive CD8 subset, CD45RO-negative cells positively selected for CCR7, excluded terminally differentiated effector memory CD45RA+ cells.

The chain recombines TRBV19 with TRBJ1-6; D is unclear. The sequence was obtained from a man between 18 and 29 years old in good health. The source material was naive CD8+ T cells sorted from blood. CDR3: CASSIPPGSYNSPLHF. The CDR3 DNA reads as TGTGCCAGTAGTATACCTCCGGGCTCCTATAATTCACCCCTCCACTTT.